This T cell receptor beta chain came from a study of OX40 agonist ivuxolimab in advanced cancers. About the investigation overall: Ivuxolimab was a fully human IgG2 agonistic monoclonal antibody targeting the costimulatory receptor OX40 (CD134). Partial responses were achieved by three dose-escalation patients, of whom one had hepatocellular carcinoma and two had cutaneous melanoma. Prior anti-PD-1, anti-PD-L1 or anti-CTLA-4 therapy was permitted, and checkpoint inhibitors had been received by roughly 40% of dose-escalation patients. Of the roughly 50 dose-escalation patients, hepatocellular carcinoma was present in 19, melanoma in some 15, renal cell carcinoma in 9 and head and neck cancer in 9. Intravenous ivuxolimab was administered to patients every 2 weeks at six dose levels: 0.01, 0.1, 0.3, 1.5, 3 and 10 mg/kg. Peripheral TCRbeta sequencing was intended to test whether TCR sequence diversity was altered and clonal T-cell expansion was caused by ivuxolimab. The paper reports the monotherapy dose-escalation portion (N of about 50 patients) of the phase I ivuxolimab trial. In the dose-escalation cohort, 75% to 85% of patients were male, and the mean age was 60 years with a range of roughly 23 to 79.

This clone has a single count. The antigen it binds to is not known. Nothing much larger sits one base from this clone, and base qualities are not available. Points the paper makes about the study in general: In the 0.1-3.0 mg/kg groups, partial responders had among the lowest normalized peripheral clonal expansion, particularly in CD8+ T cells. Which antigens the clonally expanded peripheral T cells were specific for was not determined. Low levels of normalized T-cell clonal expansion were also seen in some patients who did not respond. After ivuxolimab, more expanded clones were found on average in CD8+ T cells than in CD4+ T cells. Clonal expansion of both CD4+ and CD8+ blood T cells was observed from baseline to week 6 at doses 0.1 to 3.0 mg/kg.

Patients with a history of autoimmune disease or receiving systemic immunosuppression were excluded from the trial. Peripheral blood for TCR sequencing was drawn from every dose cohort at baseline, at cycle 4 day 1 and at cycle 7 day 1. Samples were obtained from an open-label, multicenter, first-in-human phase I dose-escalation trial of ivuxolimab. The trial enrolled adults with locally advanced or metastatic head and neck squamous cell, hepatocellular, melanoma or renal cell carcinoma. Before TCR sequencing, CD4+ and CD8+ T cells were separately sorted from peripheral blood. Genomic DNA was isolated from the sorted cells so that the TCRbeta CDR3 region could be sequenced. The immunoSEQ Assay was used for sequencing of TCRbeta CDR3 regions. TCRdb holds this immuneACCESS table with in-frame rearrangements only. Some clones are missing; in checked studies, unresolved V genes explain under half, and the rest has no known cause. The sample includes about 26,000 clones, with more than 65% observed a single time. 14% of the sample is held by the ten biggest clonotypes.

The source material was CD4+ or CD8+ T cells sorted from blood, sampled in a trial of the OX40 agonist ivuxolimab. The TCR was taken from an adult with an advanced solid tumor such as melanoma, head and neck, liver or kidney cancer.

In nucleotide form, the sequence is TGTGCCAGCAGCGTCGGGACAGGGGGCATGGATGGCTACACCTTC. Its protein reads: CASSVGTGGMDGYTF. This sequence uses TRBV5-4 and TRBJ1-2, and 12 bases in between align with TRBD1. Spanning cysteine to phenylalanine, the CDR3 consists of 15 amino acids. Solely the CDR3 DNA is kept, with 45 bases framed from the first base. CDR1 and CDR2 are drawn from the germline V gene (reference sequence): SGHNT, YYREEE. V trim: 4 bases; J trim: 6 bases; unmatched bases: 7.